The source of this T cell receptor (beta chain) is a study of cytomegalovirus exposure and HLA in healthy donors. Findings of the study overall: According to a subsequent analysis, TCR clusters from the first cohort were inclined to appear together in the 90 to 150 validation repertoires. There were around 160 TCR beta chains listed as cytomegalovirus-associated. Cytomegalovirus status was reportedly diagnosed by the classifier with high specificity and sensitivity.

Only in-frame clones appear in the TCRdb table, and some are missing; sequencing was by immunoSEQ multiplex PCR. The profile shows about 160,000 clones, around 82% of them singletons. With regard to this clone: What it binds is unknown.

Germline V CDR1 and CDR2: MGHRA, YSYEKL. This CDR3 comprises 15 residues. The germline V and J ends were trimmed by 4 bases and 3 bases, with 16 bases remaining between them. Source material: PBMCs. The V gene is TRBV4-1, the J gene TRBJ2-7, with D maybe TRBD1 (5 bases). This sequence was found in a man aged 30-40 years in good health and CMV-seropositive. CDR3 region: CASSPSAAGHYEQYF. The CDR3 nucleotides are TGCGCCAGCAGCCCCTCGGCCGCAGGACACTACGAGCAGTACTTC.